The 8 T cell receptor beta chains listed next were all sequenced from one sample in a study of Ad26.COV2.S vaccination and SARS-CoV-2 variants. The repertoire was sequenced with immunoSEQ multiplex PCR; TCRdb's copy has only in-frame clones and lacks some. The repertoire includes roughly 460,000 clones, about nine tenths of them detected once, and 1.5% to 2% sits in the top ten. Described treatment: around 19 received Ad26.COV2.S at low or high dose, single or two shots; 5 received placebo; per-sample allocation not given. On day 63 after the first injection, vaccine and placebo recipients gave samples. Sequenced material: peripheral blood, taken in a trial of Ad26.COV2.S vaccine versus placebo. The receptors here all came from a person aged 18-65 years who received the Ad26.COV2.S COVID-19 vaccine or a placebo.

The CDR3 region is CASSQGGLAGYTQYF. The CDR3 nucleotides read TGTGCCAGCAGCCAAGGTGGGCTAGCGGGGTATACGCAGTATTTT. V gene TRBV3-1 (or the pseudogene TRBV3-2) combines with J gene TRBJ2-3; TRBD2 matches at 9 bases. J was trimmed by 7 bases and V by 1 base; bases with no gene match: 6. The length of the CDR3 is 15 residues. CDR1 and CDR2 (germline): LGHDT, YNNKEL (reference sequence).

J is TRBJ2-7 and V is TRBV5-4; D is possibly TRBD1 (5 bases). From germline, CDR1 is SGHNT and CDR2 YYREEE (reference sequence). The CDR3 is made up of 13 amino acids. Trimming took off 4 bases at V and 6 bases at J, with 14 bases between the two ends. As DNA, the CDR3 is TGTGCCAGCAGCCGGACATTCCCTTTCGAGCAGTACTTC. It encodes CASSRTFPFEQYF.

The rearrangement joins TRBV5-5 to TRBJ1-2; D possibly corresponds to TRBD1 (6 bases). The V end lost 2 bases, the J end lost 2 bases, and 13 bases lay between the germline ends. There are 15 residues in the CDR3. The V gene's germline CDR1 is SGHKS and CDR2 YYEKEE (reference sequence). The CDR3 is CASSLRQAPNYGYTF. CDR3 in DNA: TGTGCCAGCAGCTTACGACAGGCCCCGAACTATGGCTACACCTTC. Full variable domain (missing parts from reference TRBV5-5 and TRBJ1-2): DAGVTQSPTHLIKTRGQQVTLRCSPISGHKSVSWYQQVLGQGPQFIFQYYEKEERGRGNFPDRFSARQFPNYSSELNVNALLLGDSALYLCASSLRQAPNYGYTFGSGTRLTVV.

CDR3 DNA: TGTGCCAGCAGTGAAAGTATTGGAAGCTCCTCTGGAAACACCATATATTTT. It translates to CASSESIGSSSGNTIYF. The chain is built from TRBV25-1 and TRBJ1-3; D not resolved. Trimming took off 2 bases at V and 0 bases at J, with 14 bases between the two ends. CDR1 and CDR2 (germline): MGHDK, SYGVNS. The CDR3 consists of 17 residues. Full variable domain (outside the CDR3, taken from reference TRBV25-1 and TRBJ1-3): EADIYQTPRYLVIGTGKKITLECSQTMGHDKMYWYQQDPGMELHLIHYSYGVNSTEKGDLSSESTVSRIRTEHFPLTLESARPSHTSQYLCASSESIGSSSGNTIYFGEGSWLTVV.

There are a few counts of this clone. The genes are TRBV7-9 and TRBJ1-6, with 8 positions matching TRBD1. Germline loops: CDR1 SEHNR, CDR2 FQNEAQ (reference sequence). V shed 2 bases, J shed 7 bases, and the junction held 7 bases outside the gene matches. The CDR3 spans 16 residues. The chain's CDR3 is CASSLQPGQGNSPLHF. The CDR3 DNA reads as TGTGCCAGCAGCTTACAGCCTGGACAGGGCAATTCACCCCTCCACTTT. Supplemented by reference TRBV7-9 and TRBJ1-6, the full variable domain reads DTGVSQNPRHKITKRGQNVTFRCDPISEHNRLYWYRQTLGQGPEFLTYFQNEAQLEKSRLLSDRFSAERPKGSFSTLEIQRTEQGDSAMYLCASSLQPGQGNSPLHFGNGTRLTVT.

CDR3: CASSSRLGRANTGELFF. The CDR3 DNA reads TGTGCCAGCAGCTCCCGCTTGGGCAGGGCAAACACCGGGGAGCTGTTTTTT. The chain links TRBV11-2 to TRBJ2-2; D may be TRBD1 (5 bases). The CDR3 runs to 17 residues. CDR1 is SGHAT and CDR2 is FQNNGV in the germline V gene. Trimming took off 4 bases at V and 2 bases at J, with 17 bases between the two ends.

V usage is TRBV27 and J usage is TRBJ1-6, with D perhaps matching TRBD1 (5 bases). V shed 3 bases and J shed 12 bases, with 9 bases lying between them. The germline V gene has CDR1 MNHEY and CDR2 SMNVEV (reference sequence). This CDR3 region has 12 residues. In DNA, the CDR3 is TGTGCCAGCAGTTTTTCCCAGGGACCCCTCCACTTT. The encoded protein is CASSFSQGPLHF.

DNA of the CDR3: TGTGCCAGCAGCAACGCGGGGATAGATCAGCCCCAGCATTTT. Amino acids: CASSNAGIDQPQHF. V usage is TRBV21-1 and J usage is TRBJ1-5. TRBV21-1 is a documented pseudogene. This CDR3 is 14 amino acids long.